This is a list of T cell receptor beta chains from one sample in a study of cytotoxic CD8 clonotypes in ibrutinib-treated CLL. The method was immunoSEQ multiplex PCR; TCRdb's version includes in-frame clones alone and lacks a portion of them. The sample contains 110,000 to 150,000 clones, around 80% of which appear only once. The sequenced sample was PBMCs, obtained after 12 months of ibrutinib treatment. These receptors were taken from a human donor with chronic lymphocytic leukemia. CDR3s include the opening cysteine and the closing phenylalanine or tryptophan. D genes are given only for firm matches. Size is omitted from some rows. Given values are once, few, many or a class for expanded clones.

clone size,V gene,D gene,J gene,CDR3 DNA,CDR3 protein
.,TRBV30,.,TRBJ1-4,TGTGCCTGGAGTGTAGGGGGAGGCGACGAAAAACTGTTTTTT,CAWSVGGGDEKLFF
.,TRBV30,.,TRBJ1-5,TGTGCCTATACGCGGGGGAGCAATCAGCCCCAGCATTTT,CAYTRGSNQPQHF
.,TRBV11-2,.,TRBJ1-5,TGTGCCAGCAGCTCCCGAAATCAGCCCCAGCATTTT,CASSSRNQPQHF
.,TRBV13,TRBD2,TRBJ2-5,TGTGCCAGCAGCTTTGGGGGAGGGCCGGGAGAGACCCAGTACTTC,CASSFGGGPGETQYF
.,TRBV29-1,.,TRBJ2-7,TGCAGCGTTGAATCCAGGACCTACGAGCAGTACTTC,CSVESRTYEQYF
.,TRBV5-1,.,TRBJ2-3,TGCGCCAGCAGCTTTAACGGCAGGGGGGGCACAGATACGCAGTATTTT,CASSFNGRGGTDTQYF
few,TRBV29-1,TRBD2,TRBJ2-4,TGCAGCGTGAAGGGACTAGCGGGAGGGGCCATTCAGTACTTC,CSVKGLAGGAIQYF
.,TRBV5-8,TRBD1,TRBJ1-2,TGTGCCAGCAGTACGAGACAGGGGTCTAACTATGGCTACACCTTC,CASSTRQGSNYGYTF
.,TRBV5-1,TRBD2,TRBJ2-5,TGCGCCAGCAGCTTGGCCGAACTAGCGTTTAGGGGAGAGACCCAGTACTTC,CASSLAELAFRGETQYF
.,TRBV27,.,TRBJ2-2,TGTGCCAGCAGTTTTCACACCGGGGAGCTGTTTTTT,CASSFHTGELFF
once,TRBV11-2,.,TRBJ2-7,TGTGCCAGCGGCTTAGCCAGGGACGAGCAGTACTTC,CASGLARDEQYF
.,TRBV7-9,.,TRBJ2-5,TGTGCCAGCGGGCTAGAGTACCAAGAGACCCAGTACTTC,CASGLEYQETQYF
.,TRBV4-1,TRBD1,TRBJ1-3,TGCGCCAGCAGCCAAGGTACCCCGGGACAGGGGTCTGGAAACACCATATATTTT,CASSQGTPGQGSGNTIYF
.,TRBV6-4,.,TRBJ2-1,TGTGCCAGCAGCGCCGAGGAGAACAATGAGCAGTTCTTC,CASSAEENNEQFF
.,TRBV7-6,.,TRBJ1-5,TGTGCCAGCAGCTTAAGACTTAATCAGCCCCAGCATTTT,CASSLRLNQPQHF
.,TRBV29-1,TRBD1,TRBJ2-1,TGCAGCGTTGAGGACAGGGGGTTCAGTGGGTCCTACAATGAGCAGTTCTTC,CSVEDRGFSGSYNEQFF
.,TRBV29-1,.,TRBJ2-5,TGCAGCGTTGGGCTAAGCGGCGAGACCCAGTACTTC,CSVGLSGETQYF
.,TRBV28,.,TRBJ1-1,TGTGCCAGCAGAGACTCCATAAACACTGAAGCTTTCTTT,CASRDSINTEAFF
.,TRBV2,TRBD2,TRBJ2-2,TGTGCCAGCAGTAACCCGGGACTAGCTGAGACCGGGGAGCTGTTTTTT,CASSNPGLAETGELFF
few,TRBV5-1,TRBD2,TRBJ2-3,TGCGCCAGCAGCGTCGGACTAGCGGCCACAGATACGCAGTATTTT,CASSVGLAATDTQYF
.,TRBV27,TRBD2,TRBJ2-3,TGTGCCAGCAGTGCAATCCTAGCGGGAGCACAGTATTTT,CASSAILAGAQYF
.,TRBV15,.,TRBJ2-7,TGTGCCACCAGCAGAGAGAGGAGGACCTACGAGCAGTACTTC,CATSRERRTYEQYF
.,TRBV10-3,TRBD2,TRBJ2-3,TGTGCCATCAGTGAACGCGGGGGAAGCACAGATACGCAGTATTTT,CAISERGGSTDTQYF
few,TRBV7-9,.,TRBJ2-3,TGTGCCCACGAGGAGGGCCTTACAGATACGCAGTATTTT,CAHEEGLTDTQYF
.,TRBV6-1,.,TRBJ1-2,TGTGCCAGCACCCGGAGACCTCCGGACTATGGCTACACCTTC,CASTRRPPDYGYTF
.,TRBV5-4,TRBD1,TRBJ1-2,TGTGCCAGCAGCTTTAAGACAGGGATTGGGTTTAACTATGGCTACACCTTC,CASSFKTGIGFNYGYTF
.,TRBV5-6,.,TRBJ1-5,TGTGCCAGCAGCTTCCTGGGGTCAGGGAATCAGCCCCAGCATTTT,CASSFLGSGNQPQHF
.,TRBV6-6,.,TRBJ1-2,TGTGCCAGCAGTTACGAGGACTCGGGCTATGGCTACACCTTC,CASSYEDSGYGYTF
.,TRBV4-1,.,TRBJ2-3,TGCGCCAGCAGCCAAACGGGGAAGACTAGCACAGATACGCAGTATTTT,CASSQTGKTSTDTQYF
.,TRBV29-1,.,TRBJ1-2,TGCAGCGTTGGGGAGGGGCATTCAAGCTACACCTTC,CSVGEGHSSYTF
.,TRBV19,.,TRBJ1-2,TGTGCCAGTACCTATCTGTCAGTAGCTAACTATGGCTACACCTTC,CASTYLSVANYGYTF
.,TRBV28,TRBD2,TRBJ2-4,TGTGCCAGCCGGACACTAGCGGGAGCCAAAAACATTCAGTACTTC,CASRTLAGAKNIQYF
.,TRBV6-1,.,TRBJ1-2,TGTGCCAGCAGTGTAGAGACAGTCAACTATGGCTACACCTTC,CASSVETVNYGYTF
.,TRBV6-1,.,TRBJ1-1,TGTGCCAGTGTGGCGGGGCCGAGCACTGAAGCTTTCTTT,CASVAGPSTEAFF
.,TRBV5-1,.,TRBJ2-7,TGCGCCAGCAGCTTGGCCGCCGGTACCTACGAGCAGTACTTC,CASSLAAGTYEQYF
.,TRBV5-6,.,TRBJ2-5,TGTGCCAGCAGCTCCCAAATGGCGGGCCGACAAGAGACCCAGTACTTC,CASSSQMAGRQETQYF
.,TRBV5-5,TRBD1,TRBJ2-7,TGTGCCAGCAGTCAGGGGGCCTACGAGCAGTACTTC,CASSQGAYEQYF
few,TRBV29-1,.,TRBJ2-5,TGCAGCGTTGAGGGAATACCCCAAGAGACCCAGTACTTC,CSVEGIPQETQYF
.,TRBV20-1,.,TRBJ2-7,TGCAGTTCAACCAGGGGAGACGAGCAGTACTTC,CSSTRGDEQYF
.,TRBV7-7,TRBD2,TRBJ2-5,TGTGCCAGCAGCTTACAGCCTAGCGGGAGTGGAGAGACCCAGTACTTC,CASSLQPSGSGETQYF
few,TRBV11-1,.,TRBJ2-7,TGTGCCAGCAGCAAGGCCTACGAGCAGTACTTC,CASSKAYEQYF